The present TCR beta chain was sequenced within a study of CD8 T cells in ankylosing spondylitis. Notes on the study in general: Some of the motif variants had earlier been found in reactive arthritis patients' fluid and blood. Disease-associated clonotypes exhibited CD8+ identity and were relatively infrequent in peripheral blood. A TCR beta motif of 8 or 9 highly homologous variants appeared characteristic of ankylosing spondylitis blood.

As the method for making TCR beta libraries, quantitative 5'-RACE with molecular barcodes was used. TCRdb re-called the 5' RACE reads with MiXCR, one entry per CDR3 protein. The profile covers around 770,000 distinct CDR3 sequences, with about an eighth appearing a single time and 0.51% taken by the ten largest. This clonotype appeared a few times. Its specificity is not known. From germline, CDR1 is DFQATT and CDR2 SNEGSKA (reference sequence). The CDR3 consists of 12 residues. V was pared by 8 bases and J by 4 bases, with 14 bases between. This chain joins TRBV20-1 and TRBJ1-2; TRBD1 is a possible D gene (6 bases). The source is a male donor with ankylosing spondylitis. Material for sequencing was blood, either unsorted or a sorted T cell fraction (not recorded which). The CDR3 protein is CSRADRVYGYTF. DNA for the CDR3: TGCAGTCGAGCGGACAGAGTCTATGGCTACACCTTC.